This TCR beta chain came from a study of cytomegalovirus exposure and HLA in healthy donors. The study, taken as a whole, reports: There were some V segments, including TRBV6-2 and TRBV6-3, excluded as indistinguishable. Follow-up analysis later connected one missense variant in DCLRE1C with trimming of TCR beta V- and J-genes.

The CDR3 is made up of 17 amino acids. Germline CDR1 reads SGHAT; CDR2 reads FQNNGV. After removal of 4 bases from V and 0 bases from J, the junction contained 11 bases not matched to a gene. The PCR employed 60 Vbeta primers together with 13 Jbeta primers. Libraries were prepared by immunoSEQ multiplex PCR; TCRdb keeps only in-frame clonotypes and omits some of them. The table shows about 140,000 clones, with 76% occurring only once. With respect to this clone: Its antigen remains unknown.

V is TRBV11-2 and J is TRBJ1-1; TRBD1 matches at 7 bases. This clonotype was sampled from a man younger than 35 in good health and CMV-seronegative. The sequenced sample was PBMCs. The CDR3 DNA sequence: TGTGCCAGCAGCTGGCCGGGACAGAGAGTCCTGAACACTGAAGCTTTCTTT. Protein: CASSWPGQRVLNTEAFF.